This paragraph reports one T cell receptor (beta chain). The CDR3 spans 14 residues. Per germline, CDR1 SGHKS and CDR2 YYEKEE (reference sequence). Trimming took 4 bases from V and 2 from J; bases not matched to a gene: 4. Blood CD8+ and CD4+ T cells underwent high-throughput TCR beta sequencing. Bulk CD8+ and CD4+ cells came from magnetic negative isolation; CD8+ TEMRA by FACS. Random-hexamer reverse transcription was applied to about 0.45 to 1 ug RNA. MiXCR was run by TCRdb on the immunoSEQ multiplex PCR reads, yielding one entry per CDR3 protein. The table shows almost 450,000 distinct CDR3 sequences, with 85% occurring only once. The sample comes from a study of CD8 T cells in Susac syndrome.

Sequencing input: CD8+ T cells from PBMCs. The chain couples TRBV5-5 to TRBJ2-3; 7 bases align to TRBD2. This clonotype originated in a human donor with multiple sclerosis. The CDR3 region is CASSQRGPTDTQYF. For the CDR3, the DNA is TGTGCCAGCAGCCAGCGGGGCCCCACAGATACGCAGTATTTT.